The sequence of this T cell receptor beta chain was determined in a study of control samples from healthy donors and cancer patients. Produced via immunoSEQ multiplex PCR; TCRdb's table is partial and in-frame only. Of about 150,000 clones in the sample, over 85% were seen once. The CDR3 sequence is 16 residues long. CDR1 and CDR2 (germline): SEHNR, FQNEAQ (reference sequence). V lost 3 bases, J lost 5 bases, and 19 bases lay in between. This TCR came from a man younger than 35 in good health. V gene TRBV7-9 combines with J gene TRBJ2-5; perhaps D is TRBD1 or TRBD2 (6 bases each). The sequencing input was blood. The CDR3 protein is CASSFFGGRELETQYF. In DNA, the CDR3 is TGTGCCAGCAGCTTTTTCGGGGGCCGGGAACTGGAGACCCAGTACTTC. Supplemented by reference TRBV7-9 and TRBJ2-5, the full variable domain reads DTGVSQNPRHKITKRGQNVTFRCDPISEHNRLYWYRQTLGQGPEFLTYFQNEAQLEKSRLLSDRFSAERPKGSFSTLEIQRTEQGDSAMYLCASSFFGGRELETQYFGPGTRLLVL.